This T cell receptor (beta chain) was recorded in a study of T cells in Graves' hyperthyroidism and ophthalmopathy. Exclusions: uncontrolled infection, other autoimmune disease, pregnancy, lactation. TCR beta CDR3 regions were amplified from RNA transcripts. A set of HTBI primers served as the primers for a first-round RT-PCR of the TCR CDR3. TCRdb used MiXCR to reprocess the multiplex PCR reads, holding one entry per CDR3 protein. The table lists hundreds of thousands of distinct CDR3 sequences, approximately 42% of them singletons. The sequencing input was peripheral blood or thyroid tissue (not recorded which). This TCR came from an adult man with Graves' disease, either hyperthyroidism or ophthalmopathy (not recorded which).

The CDR3 sequence is CASTRGGWGDTQYF. The CDR3 DNA reads TGTGCCAGCACCCGGGGGGGCTGGGGAGATACGCAGTATTTT. The chain couples TRBV7-2 to TRBJ2-3; 8 bases fit TRBD2. Germline V lookup: CDR1 SGHTA, CDR2 FQGNSA. The junction had 8 bases not matched to a gene; V was cut back by 7 bases and J by 5 bases. The CDR3 is 14 amino acids.